The present TCR beta chain was sequenced within a study of T cell repertoires in cytomegalovirus infection. MiXCR, applied by TCRdb to the reads, yields one record per CDR3 protein. The table has hundreds of thousands of distinct CDR3 sequences, roughly 30% seen once; the top ten hold around 15%. V was pared by 6 bases and J by 6 bases, with 12 bases of the junction left unmatched. The CDR3 is 15 amino acids. A few counts support this clonotype. Its specificity is unknown. The source was cultured CD8+ T cells from PBMCs, collected from culture after CMV antigen stimulation. The TCR comes from a human donor in good health (CMV status not recorded). Some clones in this sample may be carry-over from other donors' samples. The chain carries TRBV12-3 or TRBV12-4 and TRBJ2-7; the match to TRBD1 covers 9 bases. The CDR3 loop reads CASSYSGQGVGEQYF. CDR3 bases: TGTGCCAGCAGCTATTCGGGACAGGGCGTCGGCGAGCAGTACTTC.